This TCR beta chain stems from a study of T cells after yellow fever vaccination. Study summary: Each low-cell-number fraction was prepared by means of SMART-Seq v4 Ultra Low Input. Study-level points and caveats: Repertoires sorted by FACS could include abundant clonotypes that are contaminants from the bulk population. Re-detected after boosting: most primary clones, more than 95% of CD4 and under 90% of CD8.

CDR1 is SGHAT and CDR2 is FQNNGV in the germline V gene. CDR3 length equals 19 residues. Trimming removed 5 bases from V and 0 bases from J, with 20 bases in between. Production of TCR cDNA was by 5'RACE template switching, which also added a universal primer site and UMIs. Each CDR3 protein is one row after TCRdb ran MiXCR on the 5' RACE reads. The sample lists more than 350,000 distinct CDR3 sequences, roughly 10% occurring once. Details on this clonotype: Antigen: not known.

The sequencing here drew on PBMCs, taken on the day of the first yellow fever vaccination. The sequence was obtained from a man aged 18 to 35 who received the YFV17D yellow fever vaccine. The J gene is TRBJ2-6, the V gene TRBV11-2, with D perhaps TRBD1 or TRBD2 (6 bases each). CDR3 in DNA: TGTGCCAGCAGCCTAGGGGGGCCTTACCCCCTCTCTGGGGCCAACGTCCTGACTTTC. It yields the protein CASSLGGPYPLSGANVLTF.